This passage covers 13 T cell receptor beta chains from one sample sequenced in a study of blood T cells in healthy people across ages. Then a second PCR, running about 6 to 11 cycles, was carried out with a sample-barcoded 5' primer and a J-beta primer mix. Using its own MiXCR run on the 5' RACE reads, TCRdb lists one record per CDR3 protein. There are fewer than 2,000,000 distinct CDR3 sequences in the sample; 30% to 35% occur only once, and approximately 11% lies in the top ten. The sequencing input was blood. Receptor source: a woman aged 25 to 39 in good health.

This clonotype was counted at least ten times. The chain links TRBV7-3 to TRBJ2-6, with D tentatively TRBD1 (6 bases). CDR3 length: 17 residues. Per germline, CDR1 SGHTA and CDR2 FQGTGA. V was cut by 2 bases and J by 2 bases, with 13 bases left in between. This CDR3 reads CASSLGPSGAGANVLTF. The CDR3 DNA follows: TGTGCCAGCAGCTTAGGCCCCTCAGGGGCTGGGGCCAACGTCCTGACTTTC. The whole variable domain, filled in from reference TRBV7-3 and TRBJ2-6, reads GAGVSQTPSNKVTEKGKYVELRCDPISGHTALYWYRQSLGQGPEFLIYFQGTGAADDSGLPNDRFFAVRPEGSVSTLKIQRTERGDSAVYLCASSLGPSGAGANVLTFGAGSRLTVL.

The chain employs TRBV11-2 and TRBJ2-7, with D uncertain. This CDR3 comprises 14 residues. V gave up 2 bases and J gave up 0 bases, with 8 bases separating them. Germline V gene sequence: CDR1 SGHAT, CDR2 FQNNGV. The CDR3 bases are TGTGCCAGCAGCTTAATCCGGAGCTCCTACGAGCAGTACTTC. Translating gives CASSLIRSSYEQYF.

V gene TRBV5-1 combines with J gene TRBJ1-2; possibly TRBD1 for D (5 bases). CDR1 is SGHRS, CDR2 YFSETQ, per germline. Between the trimmed V and J ends, which lost 0 bases and 6 bases, there was a span of 9 bases. This CDR3 is 13 amino acids long. This CDR3 is CASSLVGVDGYTF. The CDR3 DNA reads TGCGCCAGCAGCTTGGTAGGGGTCGATGGCTACACCTTC.

This chain joins TRBV12-3 or TRBV12-4 and TRBJ2-5; D not certain. Trimming removed 5 bases at V and 11 bases at J, with 15 bases between. This CDR3 has 12 residues. For the CDR3, the DNA is TGTGCCAGCAGTCCCCGAGAGGATAAGCAGTACTTC. Residues: CASSPREDKQYF.

A note on this clonotype: This may be a read error: a much more frequent sequence differs by one nucleotide. The genes are TRBV6-2 or TRBV6-3 and TRBJ1-1; D unclear. The length of the CDR3 is 12 residues. The germline V and J ends were trimmed by 5 bases and 0 bases, with 4 bases remaining between them. Germline V gene sequence: CDR1 MNHEY, CDR2 SVGEGT. This CDR3 is CASSAVNTEAFF. CDR3 nucleotide sequence: TGTGCCAGCAGTGCGGTGAACACTGAAGCTTTCTTT.

On this clonotype: It may be a read error: a sequence one base away is much more abundant. The J gene is TRBJ2-1, the V gene TRBV29-1, with D maybe TRBD2 (7 bases). The CDR3 consists of 14 residues. Germline-derived CDR1 and CDR2 are SQVTM and ANQGSEA. In DNA, the CDR3 is TGCAGCGTTGGAGGGAGGGGGTCCTTCAATGAGCAGTTCTTC. It is translated as CSVGGRGSFNEQFF.

This clonotype came up a few times. The V gene is TRBV20-1, the J gene TRBJ1-5; D gene uncertain. The germline V gene has CDR1 DFQATT and CDR2 SNEGSKA (reference sequence). V gave up 0 bases and J gave up 0 bases, with 9 bases separating them. This CDR3 contains 15 residues. In DNA form, the CDR3 reads TGCAGTGCTAGAGATGGGAGATATAGCAATCAGCCCCAGCATTTT. Its translation: CSARDGRYSNQPQHF.

This chain links TRBV20-1 with TRBJ2-3, with TRBD2 matching 14 bases. The germline gives CDR1 DFQATT, CDR2 SNEGSKA (reference sequence). The CDR3 covers 16 residues. CDR3 nucleotide sequence: TGCAGCCTTCTAAGTGGACTAGCGGGGGGAACAGATACGCAGTATTTT. Protein: CSLLSGLAGGTDTQYF.

V is TRBV3-1 and J is TRBJ1-1; D uncertain. The germline V and J ends were trimmed by 4 bases and 2 bases, with 14 bases remaining between them. This CDR3 is built from 15 residues. Germline values: CDR1 LGHDT, CDR2 YNNKEL (reference sequence). The CDR3 sequence: CASSRSREGNTEAFF. Written as DNA, the CDR3 is TGTGCCAGCAGCCGATCCCGGGAGGGTAACACTGAAGCTTTCTTT.

The sample holds one count of this clonotype. The CDR3 here is CASSIGNLQGVSQFF. The CDR3 DNA reads as TGTGCCAGTAGTATCGGCAACCTTCAGGGGGTATCACAGTTCTTC. The chain links TRBV19 to TRBJ2-1; 7 bases agree with TRBD1. CDR3 length: 15 amino acids. V lost 3 bases and J lost 13; bases outside the gene matches: 15. Per the germline V gene, CDR1 is LNHDA and CDR2 is SQIVND (reference sequence). Supplemented by reference TRBV19 and TRBJ2-1, the full variable domain reads DGGITQSPKYLFRKEGQNVTLSCEQNLNHDAMYWYRQDPGQGLRLIYYSQIVNDFQKGDIAEGYSVSREKKESFPLTVTSAQKNPTAFYLCASSIGNLQGVSQFFGPGTRLTVL.

The chain uses TRBV29-1 and TRBJ1-2; D remains ambiguous. Per the germline V gene, CDR1 is SQVTM and CDR2 is ANQGSEA. Trimming removed 5 bases from V and 0 bases from J, with 10 bases in between. The CDR3 spans 13 residues. Here the CDR3 DNA reads TGCAGCGTTCGAACAGCCGCTAACTATGGCTACACCTTC. It codes for CSVRTAANYGYTF.

This clonotype occurred many times. The gene calls are TRBV5-4 and TRBJ2-5; no firm D call. Trimming stripped 2 bases from V and 2 bases from J, with 7 bases between. Germline V gene lookup returns CDR1 SGHNT and CDR2 YYREEE (reference sequence). CDR3 size: 13 residues. CDR3: CASSLVVQETQYF. CDR3 nucleotide sequence: TGTGCCAGCAGCTTAGTGGTTCAAGAGACCCAGTACTTC.

The gene calls are TRBV5-5 and TRBJ2-7; D is perhaps TRBD1 or TRBD2 (5 bases each). Germline V gene lookup returns CDR1 SGHKS and CDR2 YYEKEE (reference sequence). The CDR3 covers 16 residues. V lost 4 bases to trimming and J lost 0 bases, with 17 bases between them. CDR3 sequence (DNA): TGTGCCAGCAGCCCCGCCGGGACGGCGGCCTCCTACGAGCAGTACTTC. This sequence encodes CASSPAGTAASYEQYF.